These 30 T cell receptor beta chains originate from one sample sequenced in a study of shared clonotypes between healthy human individuals. Generated by immunoSEQ multiplex PCR, the TCRdb table keeps only in-frame clones and is missing some. The table shows 520,000 or so clones, with 79% occurring only once. Sequenced: PBMCs. The receptor source for this set is a woman aged 40 to 50 in good health. Some clones in this sample may be carry-over from other donors' samples.

The sample holds one count of this clone. CDR3: CASSRWNSGANVLTF. As DNA, the CDR3 is TGTGCCAGCAGCCGATGGAATTCTGGGGCCAACGTCCTGACTTTC. V and J are TRBV7-9 and TRBJ2-6; D call uncertain. Germline V gene sequence: CDR1 SEHNR, CDR2 FQNEAQ (reference sequence). The CDR3 contains 15 residues. V lost 5 bases and J 1 base, leaving 9 bases between the germline ends.

The chain recombines TRBV28 with TRBJ2-3; 8 bases map to TRBD2. V trimming: 3 bases; J trimming: 3 bases; junction bases outside the gene matches: 8. Germline CDR1 reads MDHEN; CDR2 reads SYDVKM. This CDR3 has 16 residues. The CDR3 sequence is CASSLVRLAQTDTQYF. CDR3 DNA: TGTGCCAGCAGTTTGGTCCGACTAGCGCAAACAGATACGCAGTATTTT.

The V call is TRBV10-3, the J call TRBJ1-2, with D perhaps TRBD1 (5 bases). Germline V gene sequence: CDR1 ENHRY, CDR2 SYGVKD. The CDR3 is 15 amino acids. Trimming stripped 10 bases from V and 4 bases from J, with 22 bases between. This chain's CDR3 is CATVPQPGQGYGYTF. CDR3 bases: TGTGCCACCGTACCACAACCAGGGCAGGGCTATGGCTACACCTTC.

The chain has TRBV5-8 and TRBJ2-1, with 13 bases aligning to TRBD2. CDR1 and CDR2 from the germline V gene are SGHTS and YDEGEE. CDR3 length equals 13 residues. Trimming at V came to 7 bases and at J to 9 bases, leaving 4 bases not matched to a gene. The CDR3 loop is CASARTSGGEQFF. CDR3 nucleotide sequence: TGTGCCAGCGCGAGGACTAGCGGGGGTGAGCAGTTCTTC.

This rearrangement joins TRBV11-2 to TRBJ2-3; D is ambiguous. Germline loops: CDR1 SGHAT, CDR2 FQNNGV. The CDR3 covers 12 residues. V lost 5 bases and J lost 5, with 8 bases in between. CDR3 nucleotide sequence: TGTGCCAGCAGCCCCAATGGAGATACGCAGTATTTT. Translating it yields CASSPNGDTQYF.

This clone is a singleton in its sample. The rearrangement links TRBV5-1 to TRBJ2-1, with 12 bases matching TRBD2. Per germline, CDR1 SGHRS and CDR2 YFSETQ. This CDR3 spans 17 amino acids. Trimming cost V 4 bases and J 0 bases; bases outside gene matches: 5. The DNA for the CDR3 is TGCGCCAGCAGCGTCGGACTAGCGGGGAACTCCTACAATGAGCAGTTCTTC. Translated: CASSVGLAGNSYNEQFF.

The V call is TRBV9, the J call TRBJ2-2; 8 bases are shared with TRBD2. CDR3 size: 17 residues. CDR1 is SGDLS, CDR2 YYNGEE, per germline. Germline trimming cut 1 base from V and 0 bases from J; bases unmatched to any gene: 5. This CDR3 reads CASSVIAGGSNTGELFF. The CDR3 coding sequence is TGTGCCAGCAGCGTAATCGCGGGAGGTTCGAACACCGGGGAGCTGTTTTTT.

J is TRBJ2-3 and V is TRBV5-1; D gene unclear. The V end was cut by 2 bases, the J end by 5 bases, with 9 bases between. The CDR3 has 13 amino acids. Germline CDR1 SGHRS, CDR2 YFSETQ. The CDR3 spells CASSFPERDTQYF. As DNA, the CDR3 is TGCGCCAGCAGCTTCCCAGAACGAGATACGCAGTATTTT.

This sequence joins TRBV4-2 and TRBJ2-1; 8 bases are a match to TRBD2. Trimming at V came to 0 bases and at J to 2 bases, leaving 6 bases not matched to a gene. CDR3 length: 17 residues. Germline V gives CDR1 LGHNA, CDR2 YNFKEQ. DNA for the CDR3: TGTGCCAGCAGCCAAGATCAAATAGCGGGGACCTACAATGAGCAGTTCTTC. This gives the protein CASSQDQIAGTYNEQFF.

This clone was seen a single time. The gene calls are TRBV5-4 and TRBJ2-3, with TRBD2 matching over 14 bases. The germline CDR1 and CDR2 sequences are SGHNT and YYREEE (reference sequence). The CDR3 contains 16 residues. J gave up 4 bases and V 5 bases, and 6 bases lay outside the gene matches. This CDR3 reads CASRGTSGSLSDTQYF. CDR3 nucleotides: TGTGCCAGCAGGGGGACTAGCGGGAGTTTATCAGATACGCAGTATTTT.

The rearrangement joins TRBV6-1 to TRBJ2-3, with D perhaps TRBD1 or TRBD2 (5 bases each). CDR3 length: 15 residues. The V end lost 6 bases, the J end lost 4 bases, and 17 bases lay between the germline ends. In germline, CDR1 is MNHNS, CDR2 SASEGT. The CDR3 loop is CASRPRVGAPDTQYF. The CDR3 DNA follows: TGTGCCAGCAGGCCGAGGGTTGGGGCCCCAGATACGCAGTATTTT.

A single count supports this clone. The rearrangement uses TRBV30 and TRBJ2-1; 10 bases align to TRBD2. From germline, CDR1 is GTSNPN and CDR2 SVGIG (reference sequence). The CDR3 loop spans 15 amino acids. Trimming cost V 2 bases and J 8 bases; bases outside gene matches: 9. The CDR3 reads CAWSPLAGVGDEQFF. CDR3 DNA sequence: TGTGCCTGGAGTCCCCTAGCGGGAGTTGGGGATGAGCAGTTCTTC.

This clone was seen just once. The chain has TRBV6-1 and TRBJ2-1; D assignment may be TRBD1 or TRBD2 (6 bases each). The CDR3 is 15 residues long. V lost 5 bases, J lost 1 base, and 12 bases lay in between. Germline CDR1 reads MNHNS; CDR2 reads SASEGT. Written as DNA, the CDR3 is TGTGCCAGCAGTAGAGGGGGGAATTCCTACAATGAGCAGTTCTTC. Encoded protein: CASSRGGNSYNEQFF.

The J gene is TRBJ2-3, the V gene TRBV11-3; 9 bases agree with TRBD1. Germline V gives CDR1 SGHNT, CDR2 YENEEA. CDR3 size: 14 residues. Germline trimming cut 5 bases from V and 4 bases from J; bases unmatched to any gene: 4. CDR3 nucleotides: TGTGCCAGCAGCCCCGGACAGGGGTCAGATACGCAGTATTTT. Translated: CASSPGQGSDTQYF.

V and J are TRBV23-1 and TRBJ2-5; no firm D call. TRBV23-1 is marked as an open reading frame, function uncertain. The ends were cut back, 4 bases at V and 11 bases at J, with 14 bases in the middle. This CDR3 spans 12 amino acids. The CDR3 loop reads CASSRSELSQYF. The CDR3 DNA follows: TGCGCCAGCAGTCGATCCGAGTTAAGTCAGTACTTC.

CDR3 protein: CASSQVAGTSGPYEQYF. The CDR3 region has the DNA TGTGCCAGCAGCCAGGTAGCCGGGACTAGCGGTCCCTACGAGCAGTACTTC. This chain connects TRBV4-2 to TRBJ2-7, with TRBD2 identical over 11 bases. Germline CDR1 and CDR2: LGHNA and YNFKEQ. J gave up 2 bases and V 3 bases, and 9 bases lay outside the gene matches. The CDR3 totals 17 residues.

This chain joins TRBV5-8 and TRBJ1-4; 7 bases agree with TRBD1. With V trimmed by 0 bases and J by 4 bases, 0 bases remained unmatched. The CDR3 has 14 residues. Germline values: CDR1 SGHTS, CDR2 YDEGEE. The CDR3 spells CASSLAGGNEKLFF. CDR3 nucleotides: TGTGCCAGCAGCTTGGCAGGGGGTAATGAAAAACTGTTTTTT.

The table lists this clone with a few counts. This chain's CDR3 is CASSQGEYWQRGTQYF. The CDR3 DNA follows: TGCGCCAGCAGCCAAGGAGAATATTGGCAGAGAGGGACCCAGTACTTC. This chain joins TRBV4-1 and TRBJ2-5; no clear D. Trimming removed 1 base from V and 7 bases from J, with 19 bases in between. The CDR3 length is 16 residues. Germline loops: CDR1 MGHRA, CDR2 YSYEKL.

The V gene is TRBV7-8, the J gene TRBJ1-5; no clear D. Germline V gives CDR1 SGHVS, CDR2 FQNEAQ. CDR3 length: 14 residues. V dropped 4 bases and J dropped 4 bases, with 11 bases sitting between them. CDR3 sequence: CASSSMDGNQPQHF. DNA of the CDR3: TGTGCCAGCAGCTCAATGGACGGGAATCAGCCCCAGCATTTT. Complete variable domain (other parts from reference TRBV7-8 and TRBJ1-5): GAGVSQSPRYKVAKRGQDVALRCDPISGHVSLFWYQQALGQGPEFLTYFQNEAQLDKSGLPSDRFFAERPEGSVSTLKIQRTQQEDSAVYLCASSSMDGNQPQHFGDGTRLSIL.

The V gene is TRBV19, the J gene TRBJ2-2, with D possibly being TRBD2 (6 bases). The CDR3 consists of 16 residues. Germline CDR1 LNHDA, CDR2 SQIVND (reference sequence). The germline V and J ends were trimmed by 5 bases and 1 base, with 14 bases remaining between them. Here the CDR3 DNA reads TGTGCCAGTAGTGGAGCCCTAGCGAGGAACACCGGGGAGCTGTTTTTT. Encoded protein: CASSGALARNTGELFF. Using reference TRBV19 and TRBJ2-2 for the parts outside the CDR3, the full variable domain is DGGITQSPKYLFRKEGQNVTLSCEQNLNHDAMYWYRQDPGQGLRLIYYSQIVNDFQKGDIAEGYSVSREKKESFPLTVTSAQKNPTAFYLCASSGALARNTGELFFGEGSRLTVL.

This sequence joins TRBV5-1 and TRBJ2-7; D gene uncertain. Germline V lookup: CDR1 SGHRS, CDR2 YFSETQ. Trimming took 4 bases from V and 3 from J, leaving 11 bases between them. The CDR3 runs to 13 residues. The CDR3 DNA sequence: TGCGCCAGCAGCGCTACCACAAACTACGAGCAGTACTTC. Translated: CASSATTNYEQYF.

V usage is TRBV2 and J usage is TRBJ2-5, with TRBD2 matching over 11 bases. The CDR3 has 15 residues. Germline CDR1 and CDR2: SNHLY and FYNNEI. The V gene end was trimmed by 6 bases and the J gene end by 4 bases; junction bases not matched to a gene: 7. CDR3 residues: CASRPGLAGIETQYF. CDR3 DNA sequence: TGTGCCAGCAGGCCCGGACTAGCGGGCATAGAGACCCAGTACTTC. The whole variable domain, filled in from reference TRBV2 and TRBJ2-5, reads EPEVTQTPSHQVTQMGQEVILRCVPISNHLYFYWYRQILGQKVEFLVSFYNNEISEKSEIFDDQFSVERPDGSNFTLKIRSTKLEDSAMYFCASRPGLAGIETQYFGPGTRLLVL.

This clone was found a few times. The rearrangement uses TRBV5-5 and TRBJ2-7, with 7 bases identical to TRBD2. V lost 4 bases, J lost 7 bases, and 14 bases stayed unmatched. Germline assignment: CDR1 SGHKS and CDR2 YYEKEE (reference sequence). The CDR3 has 15 amino acids. The CDR3 DNA sequence: TGTGCCAGCAGCCGCAGCGGGACTATAACTACGGAGCAGTACTTC. Translation gives CASSRSGTITTEQYF. The variable domain in full, completed from reference TRBV5-5 and TRBJ2-7, reads DAGVTQSPTHLIKTRGQQVTLRCSPISGHKSVSWYQQVLGQGPQFIFQYYEKEERGRGNFPDRFSARQFPNYSSELNVNALLLGDSALYLCASSRSGTITTEQYFGPGTRLTVT.

J is TRBJ2-1 and V is TRBV6-1; TRBD2 might be the D (5 bases). Deletions cut 10 bases from V and 6 bases from J, with 19 bases between. This CDR3 has 14 residues. Germline assignment: CDR1 MNHNS and CDR2 SASEGT. The CDR3 here is CATTSGGPSNEQFF. CDR3 in DNA: TGTGCCACTACGAGCGGCGGGCCGTCCAATGAGCAGTTCTTC.

This clone was counted a single time. The rearrangement links TRBV10-2 to TRBJ2-5, with no clear D. Near its end, the DNA agrees better with TRBJ2-7, so the J call may be wrong. This CDR3 spans 14 amino acids. Germline V gene sequence: CDR1 WSHSY, CDR2 SAAADI. The CDR3 reads CASSRAVGGDEQYF. The CDR3 DNA is TGCGCCAGCAGTAGGGCAGTCGGCGGCGACGAGCAGTACTTC.

This clone was observed at least ten times. Additional DNA sequences in this sample encode the identical CDR3. This rearrangement joins TRBV7-9 to TRBJ2-7, with TRBD2 matching over 8 bases. V shed 5 bases, J shed 4 bases, and the junction held 4 bases outside the gene matches. The germline gives CDR1 SEHNR, CDR2 FQNEAQ (reference sequence). The CDR3 contains 13 residues. The chain's CDR3 is CASSPREGYEQYF. The CDR3 DNA reads TGTGCCAGCAGCCCCCGGGAGGGGTACGAGCAGTACTTC.

The chain links TRBV5-8 to TRBJ2-3, with D possibly matching TRBD2 (5 bases). Germline CDR1 reads SGHTS; CDR2 reads YDEGEE. V was shortened by 4 bases and J by 2 bases, with 8 bases between the two germline ends. The CDR3 length is 13 residues. CDR3 protein: CASSTGLTDTQYF. The CDR3 nucleotides read TGTGCCAGCAGCACCGGACTCACAGATACGCAGTATTTT.

Comments on this clone: Other DNA sequences of this sample code for an identical CDR3. The genes are TRBV7-9 and TRBJ2-3, with D perhaps TRBD1 or TRBD2 (5 bases each). Trimming took 2 bases from V and 3 from J, leaving 9 bases between them. The CDR3 length is 14 residues. CDR1 is SEHNR and CDR2 is FQNEAQ in the germline V gene (reference sequence). CDR3 region: CASSLTGGTDTQYF. For the CDR3, the DNA is TGTGCCAGCAGCTTAACAGGAGGAACAGATACGCAGTATTTT.

The gene calls are TRBV27 and TRBJ2-3; possibly TRBD2 for D (5 bases). Germline-derived CDR1 and CDR2 are MNHEY and SMNVEV (reference sequence). The CDR3 is made up of 15 amino acids. The ends were cut back, 5 bases at V and 5 bases at J, with 17 bases in the middle. The CDR3 reads CASSLDGGAGDTQYF. For the CDR3, the DNA is TGTGCCAGCAGTCTCGATGGCGGTGCGGGAGATACGCAGTATTTT.

The chain has TRBV7-8 and TRBJ2-7, with 9 bases aligning to TRBD2. This CDR3 region has 16 residues. The ends lost 4 bases at V and 4 bases at J; junction bases unmatched: 11. Germline lookup yields CDR1 SGHVS and CDR2 FQNEAQ. CDR3 nucleotide sequence: TGTGCCAGCAGCTCAGGTTTAGCGGGAGCTGGTTACGAGCAGTACTTC. It specifies CASSSGLAGAGYEQYF.